These 14 T cell receptor beta chains share one sample of origin, sequenced in a study of cytomegalovirus exposure and HLA in healthy donors. Both 60 Vbeta primers and 13 Jbeta primers went into the PCR. Generated by immunoSEQ multiplex PCR, the TCRdb table keeps only in-frame clones and is missing some. Altogether roughly 150,000 clones are present, over 50% being singletons, with the ten largest covering 1.5% to 2%. The sequencing sample was made of PBMCs. These receptors came from a human donor in good health.

V usage is TRBV15 and J usage is TRBJ1-1, with D possibly TRBD1 on 5 matching bases. Deletions cut 0 bases from V and 5 bases from J, with 7 bases between. The germline V gene has CDR1 LNHNV and CDR2 YYDKDF (reference sequence). The CDR3 totals 13 residues. The DNA of the CDR3 is TGTGCCACCAGCAGAGATGGGGGGACTGAAGCTTTCTTT. It translates to CATSRDGGTEAFF.

The rearrangement links TRBV1 to TRBJ2-3; the table assigns TRBD1, which was not confirmed against the DNA. TRBV1 is deemed a pseudogene. The CDR3 contains 12 residues. The chain's CDR3 is CTSSPPVTTQYF. CDR3 coding DNA: TGCACCAGCAGCCCCCCGGTGACAACGCAGTATTTT.

The CDR3 loop reads CASSFGQGATEAFF. The CDR3 DNA follows: TGTGCCAGCAGCTTCGGACAGGGGGCGACTGAAGCTTTCTTT. The gene calls are TRBV5-6 and TRBJ1-1, with 11 positions matching TRBD1. The junction had 2 bases not matched to a gene; V was cut back by 2 bases and J by 5 bases. The CDR3 consists of 14 residues. Germline loops: CDR1 SGHDT, CDR2 YYEEEE.

CDR3 residues: CASSYSTTGDSPLHF. The CDR3 bases are TGTGCCAGCAGTTACTCCACTACCGGGGATTCACCCCTCCACTTT. The rearrangement uses TRBV6-5 and TRBJ1-6, with D uncertain. The CDR3 has 15 residues. V was pared by 0 bases and J by 8 bases, with 11 bases between. The germline CDR1 and CDR2 sequences are MNHEY and SVGAGI.

Only a few counts were recorded for this clone. V gene TRBV6-6 combines with J gene TRBJ2-7; the match to TRBD1 covers 7 bases. The CDR3 is 14 residues long. The J segment lost 7 bases and the V segment lost 5 bases, leaving 11 bases of the junction unmatched. Per germline, CDR1 MNHNY and CDR2 SVGAGI (reference sequence). The CDR3 is CASSPGTELREQYF. The CDR3 bases are TGTGCCAGCAGTCCCGGGACAGAGCTTCGGGAGCAGTACTTC.

The chain links TRBV7-2 to TRBJ2-7; 8 nucleotides match TRBD2. CDR3 length equals 12 residues. Germline CDR1 reads SGHTA; CDR2 reads FQGNSA. CDR3 in amino acids: CVAGGRRYEQYF. The CDR3 nucleotides are TGTGTCGCAGGCGGGAGGCGCTACGAGCAGTACTTC.

The chain couples TRBV28 to TRBJ2-7; D is unresolved. The germline V gene has CDR1 MDHEN and CDR2 SYDVKM. V was cut by 4 bases and J by 4 bases, with 8 bases left in between. This CDR3 is 12 amino acids long. In DNA form, the CDR3 reads TGTGCCAGCAGTTCTCTCGGGTACGAGCAGTACTTC. Protein sequence: CASSSLGYEQYF.

CDR3 sequence (DNA): TGTGCCAGCTCACCTAGACAGAACACCGGGGAGCTGTTTTTT. This gives the protein CASSPRQNTGELFF. J is TRBJ2-2 and V is TRBV18; unclear D gene. The length of the CDR3 is 14 residues. Germline V gene data show CDR1 as KGHSH and CDR2 as LQKENI. Trimming took off 3 bases at V and 1 base at J, with 6 bases between the two ends.

The genes are TRBV2 and TRBJ2-2; 9 bases fit TRBD1. V trimming: 5 bases; J trimming: 6 bases; junction bases outside the gene matches: 4. CDR1 is SNHLY, CDR2 FYNNEI, per germline. The CDR3 sequence is 14 residues long. The CDR3 coding sequence is TGTGCCAGCAGTCGGGACAGGGACTCCGGGGAGCTGTTTTTT. This gives the protein CASSRDRDSGELFF. The entire variable domain, with the rest obtained from reference TRBV2 and TRBJ2-2, is as follows: EPEVTQTPSHQVTQMGQEVILRCVPISNHLYFYWYRQILGQKVEFLVSFYNNEISEKSEIFDDQFSVERPDGSNFTLKIRSTKLEDSAMYFCASSRDRDSGELFFGEGSRLTVL.

The table lists this clone with a few counts. The chain recombines TRBV5-4 with TRBJ2-7, with 11 bases matching TRBD2. Germline V gene sequence: CDR1 SGHNT, CDR2 YYREEE (reference sequence). CDR3 length equals 15 residues. V lost 4 bases, J lost 2 bases, and 5 bases stayed unmatched. The CDR3 DNA sequence: TGTGCCAGCAGCCGAGGGACTAGCGGAACCTACGAGCAGTACTTC. This gives the protein CASSRGTSGTYEQYF.

V usage is TRBV4-1 and J usage is TRBJ2-5; weak D call: TRBD2 (5 bases). V gave up 1 base and J gave up 4 bases, with 19 bases separating them. CDR3 length: 17 residues. Germline CDR1 and CDR2: MGHRA and YSYEKL. The CDR3 protein is CASSQAPVLDYGETQYF. CDR3 DNA: TGCGCCAGCAGCCAAGCTCCTGTTCTTGACTACGGAGAGACCCAGTACTTC.

The DNA of the CDR3 is TGTGCCAGCAGCGGTACCGGGACAGGGTGGGGAAACACCATATATTTT. It codes for CASSGTGTGWGNTIYF. The chain joins TRBV5-6 to TRBJ1-3; TRBD1 matches at 9 bases. CDR3 length equals 16 residues. V lost 4 bases to trimming and J lost 4 bases; unmatched junction nucleotides: 9. Per the germline V gene, CDR1 is SGHDT and CDR2 is YYEEEE.

A single count supports this clone. The gene calls are TRBV6-1 and TRBJ1-5; possibly TRBD1 for D (5 bases). V shed 8 bases and J shed 7 bases, with 9 bases lying between them. This CDR3 is built from 11 residues. Germline V gene sequence: CDR1 MNHNS, CDR2 SASEGT. As DNA, the CDR3 is TGTGCCAGCGGAGGGGCGCAGCCCCAGCATTTT. It yields the protein CASGGAQPQHF.

This clone has only one observation. The rearrangement joins TRBV18 to TRBJ2-5; the match to TRBD2 covers 8 bases. The J call may be faulty, since TRBJ2-7 better matches the DNA end. The CDR3 is made up of 13 amino acids. CDR1 and CDR2 from the germline V gene are KGHSH and LQKENI. As DNA, the CDR3 is TGTGCCAGCTCACCGGGACTAGCCTACGAGCAGTACTTC. Its translation is CASSPGLAYEQYF.